This T cell receptor (beta chain) was observed in a study of identical twins. The CDR3 sequence is 13 residues long. V lost 1 base and J 1 base, leaving 7 bases between the germline ends. Germline CDR1 SQVTM, CDR2 ANQGSEA. TCRdb reanalysed the 5' RACE reads using MiXCR and keeps one entry per CDR3 protein. The table has some 500,000 distinct CDR3 sequences, 7.5% to 10% seen once. This same sample was also taken into another study, of yellow fever vaccine responses in identical twins.

The rearrangement links TRBV29-1 to TRBJ1-1; no clear D. Sequenced material: PBMCs. The origin of this receptor is a woman aged 18-29 years in good health. CDR3 loop: CSVEGRTNTEAFF. The CDR3 nucleotides are TGCAGCGTTGAAGGCCGGACGAACACTGAAGCTTTCTTT.